There are many counts of the clone carrying this TCR beta chain. V was pared by 4 bases and J by 5 bases, with 11 bases between. Germline assignment: CDR1 SQVTM and CDR2 ANQGSEA. The CDR3 sequence is 12 residues long. The sample is drawn from a study of T cells after yellow fever vaccination. A 5'RACE template-switching step, the method used to make TCR cDNA, added a universal primer site and UMIs. TCRdb re-called the 5' RACE reads with MiXCR, one entry per CDR3 protein. The sample yields 110,000 to 150,000 distinct CDR3 sequences, about 6.2% seen once. V and J are TRBV29-1 and TRBJ2-5, with unresolved D. Here the sequenced sample was CD4+ T cells sorted from PBMCs, taken 10 days after the yellow fever booster vaccination. The sequence was collected from a man younger than 40 who received the YFV17D yellow fever vaccine. CDR3 coding DNA: TGCAGCGTTGTGGTTCTCGGGGAGACCCAGTACTTC. Translating gives CSVVVLGETQYF.